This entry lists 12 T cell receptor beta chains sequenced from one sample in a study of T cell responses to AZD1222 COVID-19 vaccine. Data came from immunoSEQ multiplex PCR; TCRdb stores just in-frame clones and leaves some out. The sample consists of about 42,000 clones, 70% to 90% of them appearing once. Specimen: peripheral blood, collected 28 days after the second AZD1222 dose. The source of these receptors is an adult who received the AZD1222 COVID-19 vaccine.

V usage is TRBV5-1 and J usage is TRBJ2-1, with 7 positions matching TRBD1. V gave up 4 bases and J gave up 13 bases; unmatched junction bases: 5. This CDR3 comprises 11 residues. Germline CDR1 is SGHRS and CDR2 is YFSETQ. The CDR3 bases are TGCGCCAGCAGCAGTGACAGGGAACAGTTCTTC. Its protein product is CASSSDREQFF. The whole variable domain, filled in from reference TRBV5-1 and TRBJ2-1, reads KAGVTQTPRYLIKTRGQQVTLSCSPISGHRSVSWYQQTPGQGLQFLFEYFSETQRNKGNFPGRFSGRQFSNSRSEMNVSTLELGDSALYLCASSSDREQFFGPGTRLTVL.

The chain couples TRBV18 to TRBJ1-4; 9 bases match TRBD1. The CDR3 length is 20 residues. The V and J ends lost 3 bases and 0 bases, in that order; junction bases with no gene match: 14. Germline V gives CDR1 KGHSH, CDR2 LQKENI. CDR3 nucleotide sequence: TGTGCCAGCTCACCTATTTTCATTGCGGGACAGGGAGCAACTAATGAAAAACTGTTTTTT. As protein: CASSPIFIAGQGATNEKLFF.

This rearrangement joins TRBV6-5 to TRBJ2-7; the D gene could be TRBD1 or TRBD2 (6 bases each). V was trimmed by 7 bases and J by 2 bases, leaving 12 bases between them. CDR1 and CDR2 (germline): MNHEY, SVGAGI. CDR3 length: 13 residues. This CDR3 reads CASNLGGPYEQYF. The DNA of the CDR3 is TGTGCCAGCAACCTGGGGGGCCCCTACGAGCAGTACTTC.

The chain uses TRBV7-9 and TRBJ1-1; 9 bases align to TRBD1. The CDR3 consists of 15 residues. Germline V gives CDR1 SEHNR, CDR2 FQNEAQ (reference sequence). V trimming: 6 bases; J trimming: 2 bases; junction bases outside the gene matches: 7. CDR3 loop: CASSPDRGGNTEAFF. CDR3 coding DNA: TGTGCCAGCAGTCCTGACAGGGGGGGTAACACTGAAGCTTTCTTT.

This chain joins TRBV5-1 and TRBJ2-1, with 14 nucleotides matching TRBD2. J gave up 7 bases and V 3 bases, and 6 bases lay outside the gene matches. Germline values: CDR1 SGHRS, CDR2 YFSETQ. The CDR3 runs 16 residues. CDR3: CASSSGLAGVGNEQFF. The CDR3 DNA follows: TGCGCCAGCAGCTCGGGACTAGCGGGGGTAGGAAATGAGCAGTTCTTC.

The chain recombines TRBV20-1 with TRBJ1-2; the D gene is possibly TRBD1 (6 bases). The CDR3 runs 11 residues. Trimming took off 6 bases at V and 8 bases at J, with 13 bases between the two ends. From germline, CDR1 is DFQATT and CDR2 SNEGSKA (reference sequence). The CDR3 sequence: CSAPGGQGYTF. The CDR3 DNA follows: TGCAGTGCCCCCGGGGGGCAAGGCTACACCTTC.

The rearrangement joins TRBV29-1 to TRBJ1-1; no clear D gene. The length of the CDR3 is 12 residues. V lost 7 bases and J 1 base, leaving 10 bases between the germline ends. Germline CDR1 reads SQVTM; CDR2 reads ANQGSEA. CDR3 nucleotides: TGCAGCGCCTCGCGGGGGAACACTGAAGCTTTCTTT. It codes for CSASRGNTEAFF.

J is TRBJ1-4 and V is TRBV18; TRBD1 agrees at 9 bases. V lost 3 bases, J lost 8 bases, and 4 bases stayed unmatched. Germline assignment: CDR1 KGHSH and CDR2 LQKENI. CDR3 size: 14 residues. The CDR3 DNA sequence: TGTGCCAGCTCACCGACAGGGGGAAAGGAAAAACTGTTTTTT. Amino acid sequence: CASSPTGGKEKLFF.

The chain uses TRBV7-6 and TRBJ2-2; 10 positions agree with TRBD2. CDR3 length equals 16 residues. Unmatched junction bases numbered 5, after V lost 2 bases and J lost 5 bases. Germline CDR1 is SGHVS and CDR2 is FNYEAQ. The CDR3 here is CASSLLAGAVTGELFF. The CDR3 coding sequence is TGTGCCAGCAGCTTACTAGCGGGGGCGGTTACCGGGGAGCTGTTTTTT.

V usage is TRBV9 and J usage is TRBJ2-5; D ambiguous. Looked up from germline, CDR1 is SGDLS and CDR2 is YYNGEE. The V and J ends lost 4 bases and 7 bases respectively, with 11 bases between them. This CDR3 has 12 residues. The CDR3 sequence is CASSPLGGTQYF. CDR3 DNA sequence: TGTGCCAGCAGCCCACTCGGTGGGACCCAGTACTTC.

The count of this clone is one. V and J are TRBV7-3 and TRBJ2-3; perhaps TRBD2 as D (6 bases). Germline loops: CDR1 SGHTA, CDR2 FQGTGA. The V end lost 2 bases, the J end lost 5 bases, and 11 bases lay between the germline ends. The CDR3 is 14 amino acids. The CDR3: CASSLFGGIDTQYF. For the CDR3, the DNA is TGTGCCAGCAGCTTATTTGGGGGGATAGATACGCAGTATTTT.

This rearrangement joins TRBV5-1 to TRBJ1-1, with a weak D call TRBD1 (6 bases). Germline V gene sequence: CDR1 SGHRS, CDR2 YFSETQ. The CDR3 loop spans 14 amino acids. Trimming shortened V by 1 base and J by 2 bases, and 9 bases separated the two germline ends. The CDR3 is CASSLSRGNTEAFF. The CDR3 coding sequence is TGCGCCAGCAGCTTGAGCAGGGGCAACACTGAAGCTTTCTTT. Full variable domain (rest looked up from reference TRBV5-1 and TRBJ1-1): KAGVTQTPRYLIKTRGQQVTLSCSPISGHRSVSWYQQTPGQGLQFLFEYFSETQRNKGNFPGRFSGRQFSNSRSEMNVSTLELGDSALYLCASSLSRGNTEAFFGQGTRLTVV.